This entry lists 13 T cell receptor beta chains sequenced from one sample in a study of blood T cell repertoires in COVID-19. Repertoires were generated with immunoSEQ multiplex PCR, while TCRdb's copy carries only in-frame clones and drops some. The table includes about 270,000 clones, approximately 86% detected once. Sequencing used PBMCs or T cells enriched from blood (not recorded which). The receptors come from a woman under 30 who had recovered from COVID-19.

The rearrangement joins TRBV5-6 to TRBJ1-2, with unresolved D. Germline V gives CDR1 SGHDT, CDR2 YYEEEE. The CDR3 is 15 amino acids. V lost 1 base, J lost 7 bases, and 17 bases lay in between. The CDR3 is CASSLLYRSPSGYTF. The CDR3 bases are TGTGCCAGCAGCTTGCTCTACAGAAGCCCCTCTGGCTACACCTTC. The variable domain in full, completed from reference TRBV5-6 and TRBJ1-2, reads DAGVTQSPTHLIKTRGQQVTLRCSPKSGHDTVSWYQQALGQGPQFIFQYYEEEERQRGNFPDRFSGHQFPNYSSELNVNALLLGDSALYLCASSLLYRSPSGYTFGSGTRLTVV.

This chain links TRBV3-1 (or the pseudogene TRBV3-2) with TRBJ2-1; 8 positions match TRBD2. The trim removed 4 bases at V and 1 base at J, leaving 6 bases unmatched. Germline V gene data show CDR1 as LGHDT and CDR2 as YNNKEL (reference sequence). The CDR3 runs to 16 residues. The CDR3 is CASSRLARQSYNEQFF. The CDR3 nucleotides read TGTGCCAGCAGCCGACTAGCGCGGCAATCCTACAATGAGCAGTTCTTC.

CDR3 nucleotides: TGCGCCAGCAGCCAAGAGTATCCGGGACTCGCTTACAATGAGCAGTTCTTC. It is translated as CASSQEYPGLAYNEQFF. The V and J genes are TRBV4-3 and TRBJ2-1, with a weak D call TRBD2 (6 bases). CDR3 length equals 17 residues. CDR1 is LGHNA, CDR2 YSLEER, per germline. With 0 bases removed from V and 4 bases from J, the gap between germline ends came to 16 bases.

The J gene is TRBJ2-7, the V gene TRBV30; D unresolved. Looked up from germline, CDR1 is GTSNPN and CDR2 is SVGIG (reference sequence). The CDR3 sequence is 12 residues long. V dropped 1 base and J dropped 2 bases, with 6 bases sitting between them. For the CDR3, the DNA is TGTGCCTGGAGTGGGCGGCCCTACGAGCAGTACTTC. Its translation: CAWSGRPYEQYF.

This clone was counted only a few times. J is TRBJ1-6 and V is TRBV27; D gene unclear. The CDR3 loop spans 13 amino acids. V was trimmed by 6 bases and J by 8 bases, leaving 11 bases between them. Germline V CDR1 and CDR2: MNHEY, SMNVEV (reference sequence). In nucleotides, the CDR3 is TGTGCCAGCAGCCACGGAGGAGATTCACCCCTCCACTTT. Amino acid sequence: CASSHGGDSPLHF.

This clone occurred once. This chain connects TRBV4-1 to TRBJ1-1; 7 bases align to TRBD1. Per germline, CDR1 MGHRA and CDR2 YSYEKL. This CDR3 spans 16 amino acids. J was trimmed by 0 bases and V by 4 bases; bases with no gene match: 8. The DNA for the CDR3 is TGCGCCAGCAGCCCAGTTGAAGGGGGCATGAACACTGAAGCTTTCTTT. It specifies CASSPVEGGMNTEAFF.

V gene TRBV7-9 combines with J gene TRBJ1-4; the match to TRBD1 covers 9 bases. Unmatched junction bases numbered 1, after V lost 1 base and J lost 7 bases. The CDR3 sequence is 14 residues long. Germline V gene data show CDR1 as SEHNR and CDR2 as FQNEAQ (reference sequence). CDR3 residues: CASSLGGQGEKLFF. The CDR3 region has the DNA TGTGCCAGCAGCTTAGGGGGACAGGGTGAAAAACTGTTTTTT.

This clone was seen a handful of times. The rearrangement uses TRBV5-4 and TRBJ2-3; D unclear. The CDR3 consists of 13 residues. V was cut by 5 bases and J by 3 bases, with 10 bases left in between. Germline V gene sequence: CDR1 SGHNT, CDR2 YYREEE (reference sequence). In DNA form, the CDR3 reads TGTGCCAGCAGATCCAGTCAGACAGATACGCAGTATTTT. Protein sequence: CASRSSQTDTQYF.

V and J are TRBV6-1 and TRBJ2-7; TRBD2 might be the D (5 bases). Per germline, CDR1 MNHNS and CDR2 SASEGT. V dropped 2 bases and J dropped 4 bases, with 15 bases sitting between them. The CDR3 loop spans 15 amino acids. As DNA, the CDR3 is TGTGCCAGCAGTGAATTTATGTTGGGAGAATACGAGCAGTACTTC. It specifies CASSEFMLGEYEQYF.

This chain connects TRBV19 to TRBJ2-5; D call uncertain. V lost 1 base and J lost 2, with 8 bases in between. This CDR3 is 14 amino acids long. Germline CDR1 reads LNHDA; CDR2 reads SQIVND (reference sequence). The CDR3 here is CASSIGQVQETQYF. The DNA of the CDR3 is TGTGCCAGTAGTATAGGGCAGGTACAAGAGACCCAGTACTTC.

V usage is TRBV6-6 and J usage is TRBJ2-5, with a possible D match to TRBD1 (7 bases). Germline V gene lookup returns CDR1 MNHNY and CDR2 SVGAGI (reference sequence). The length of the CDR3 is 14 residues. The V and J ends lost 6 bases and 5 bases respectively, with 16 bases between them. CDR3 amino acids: CASSQGGLGETQYF. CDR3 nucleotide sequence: TGTGCCAGCAGCCAGGGGGGCTTGGGTGAGACCCAGTACTTC.

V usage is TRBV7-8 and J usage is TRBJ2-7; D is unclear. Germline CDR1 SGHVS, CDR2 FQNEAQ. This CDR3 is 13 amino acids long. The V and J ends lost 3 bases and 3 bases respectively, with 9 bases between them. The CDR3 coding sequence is TGTGCCAGCAGCTTCGGCACAGACTACGAGCAGTACTTC. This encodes CASSFGTDYEQYF.

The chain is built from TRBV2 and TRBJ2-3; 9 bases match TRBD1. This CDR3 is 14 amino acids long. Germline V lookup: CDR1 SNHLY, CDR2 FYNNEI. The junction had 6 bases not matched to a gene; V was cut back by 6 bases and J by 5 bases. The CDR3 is CASSWTGVGDTQYF. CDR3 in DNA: TGTGCCAGCAGCTGGACAGGGGTGGGAGATACGCAGTATTTT.